The 30 T cell receptor beta chains below come from one sample, sequenced in a study of blood T cell repertoires in COVID-19. TCRdb's copy holds only in-frame clones and misses some; the assay was immunoSEQ multiplex PCR. The repertoire holds 280,000 or so clones, 89% seen once, with about 12% in the top ten. Sequencing was carried out using peripheral blood. These receptors were collected from an older woman with acute or convalescent COVID-19.

J is TRBJ1-1 and V is TRBV4-3; D not resolved. CDR1 is LGHNA and CDR2 is YSLEER in the germline V gene. Trimming took off 5 bases at V and 1 base at J, with 14 bases between the two ends. This CDR3 contains 15 residues. CDR3 amino acids: CASSSLLLPNTEAFF. The CDR3 DNA reads as TGCGCCAGCAGCTCCCTCCTACTACCGAACACTGAAGCTTTCTTT.

The rearrangement links TRBV4-3 to TRBJ2-3; perhaps TRBD2 as D (5 bases). Between the trimmed V and J ends, which lost 0 bases and 5 bases, there was a span of 6 bases. This CDR3 has 13 residues. Germline loops: CDR1 LGHNA, CDR2 YSLEER. CDR3 region: CASSQEGGDTQYF. CDR3 sequence (DNA): TGCGCCAGCAGCCAAGAAGGAGGAGATACGCAGTATTTT.

The chain uses TRBV6-6 and TRBJ2-1, with TRBD1 identical over 7 bases. Germline CDR1 is MNHNY and CDR2 is SVGAGI (reference sequence). This CDR3 region has 15 residues. The trim removed 6 bases at V and 4 bases at J, leaving 9 bases unmatched. Here the CDR3 reads CASRGYGQEYNEQFF. CDR3 DNA: TGTGCCAGCAGGGGGTACGGACAGGAATACAATGAGCAGTTCTTC.

This clone was recorded once. The V call is TRBV27, the J call TRBJ1-1; 9 bases map to TRBD1. J gave up 1 base and V 6 bases, and 9 bases lay outside the gene matches. The CDR3 extends over 16 amino acids. Germline V lookup: CDR1 MNHEY, CDR2 SMNVEV (reference sequence). CDR3 sequence reads: CASSPNRGQANTEAFF. The CDR3 nucleotides read TGTGCCAGCAGCCCCAACAGGGGGCAGGCGAACACTGAAGCTTTCTTT.

The chain joins TRBV11-1 to TRBJ2-2; TRBD1 agrees at 7 bases. There are 16 residues in the CDR3. CDR1 SGHAT and CDR2 FQDESV come from the germline V gene (reference sequence). V lost 5 bases and J lost 4; bases outside the gene matches: 10. CDR3 DNA: TGTGCCAGCAGCCCCTACAGGGGATTACGCACCGGGGAGCTGTTTTTT. It yields the protein CASSPYRGLRTGELFF. The complete variable domain, with remaining parts taken from reference TRBV11-1 and TRBJ2-2, reads EAEVAQSPRYKITEKSQAVAFWCDPISGHATLYWYRQILGQGPELLVQFQDESVVDDSQLPKDRFSAERLKGVDSTLKIQPAELGDSAMYLCASSPYRGLRTGELFFGEGSRLTVL.

This clone was recorded once. The chain carries TRBV19 and TRBJ2-1, with a tentative D call TRBD2 (6 bases). Trimming took 1 base from V and 4 from J, leaving 17 bases between them. This CDR3 is 17 amino acids long. Germline lookup yields CDR1 LNHDA and CDR2 SQIVND (reference sequence). The CDR3 loop is CASSIAGPGLQYNEQFF. The CDR3 nucleotides read TGTGCCAGTAGTATAGCAGGTCCGGGACTCCAATACAATGAGCAGTTCTTC. The whole variable domain, remainder taken from reference TRBV19 and TRBJ2-1, is DGGITQSPKYLFRKEGQNVTLSCEQNLNHDAMYWYRQDPGQGLRLIYYSQIVNDFQKGDIAEGYSVSREKKESFPLTVTSAQKNPTAFYLCASSIAGPGLQYNEQFFGPGTRLTVL.

J is TRBJ1-2 and V is TRBV2, with D tentatively TRBD1 (5 bases). The germline V gene encodes CDR1 SNHLY and CDR2 FYNNEI. The V end lost 4 bases, the J end lost 0 bases, and 9 bases lay between the germline ends. The CDR3 has 14 residues. CDR3 sequence (DNA): TGTGCCAGCAGTGTTGCAGGGACTAACTATGGCTACACCTTC. Protein: CASSVAGTNYGYTF.

The CDR3 reads CASSSRDRSSPLHF. CDR3 DNA: TGTGCCAGCAGCTCCCGGGACAGAAGTTCACCCCTCCACTTT. V and J are TRBV7-2 and TRBJ1-6; TRBD1 aligns across 7 bases. Germline trimming cut 4 bases from V and 9 bases from J; bases unmatched to any gene: 6. Germline CDR1 is SGHTA and CDR2 is FQGNSA. This CDR3 region has 14 residues.

The CDR3 DNA follows: TGTGCCAGTAGGACGCCAGGGGATAGCAATCAGCCCCAGCATTTT. Protein sequence: CASRTPGDSNQPQHF. The V gene is TRBV19, the J gene TRBJ1-5; D might be TRBD1 (6 bases). This CDR3 spans 15 amino acids. The germline V and J ends were trimmed by 6 bases and 0 bases, with 12 bases remaining between them. Per germline, CDR1 LNHDA and CDR2 SQIVND (reference sequence).

This chain uses TRBV19 with TRBJ1-6; possible D gene TRBD1, 5 bases. Trimming removed 7 bases from V and 8 bases from J, with 15 bases in between. The CDR3 is made up of 14 amino acids. Per the germline V gene, CDR1 is LNHDA and CDR2 is SQIVND (reference sequence). CDR3 sequence: CASTIGTDHSPLHF. In DNA form, the CDR3 reads TGTGCCAGTACCATCGGGACTGATCATTCACCCCTCCACTTT. Looking up the rest from reference TRBV19 and TRBJ1-6 gives the full variable domain: DGGITQSPKYLFRKEGQNVTLSCEQNLNHDAMYWYRQDPGQGLRLIYYSQIVNDFQKGDIAEGYSVSREKKESFPLTVTSAQKNPTAFYLCASTIGTDHSPLHFGNGTRLTVT.

V and J are TRBV3-1 (or the pseudogene TRBV3-2) and TRBJ1-1; TRBD1 is a possible D gene (5 bases). From germline, CDR1 is LGHDT and CDR2 YNNKEL (reference sequence). CDR3 size: 16 residues. The V gene lost 0 bases and the J gene lost 5 bases, with 16 bases spanning the gap. The CDR3 loop is CASSQDFRGRWTEAFF. CDR3 in DNA: TGTGCCAGCAGCCAAGATTTTCGGGGGAGGTGGACTGAAGCTTTCTTT.

This clone was seen just once. CDR3 nucleotides: TGTGCCAGCAGCAATTGCGCGGGGTTAAATCAGCCCCAGCATTTT. Residues: CASSNCAGLNQPQHF. This chain joins TRBV21-1 and TRBJ1-5. TRBV21-1 is a pseudogene segment. The CDR3 consists of 15 residues.

The V call is TRBV9, the J call TRBJ2-1; 9 bases line up with TRBD2. The germline gives CDR1 SGDLS, CDR2 YYNGEE. J lost 4 bases, V lost 2 bases, and 7 bases had no gene match. CDR3 length equals 16 residues. CDR3 sequence reads: CASSVVGGRGYNEQFF. In DNA, the CDR3 is TGTGCCAGCAGCGTCGTTGGCGGGAGGGGTTACAATGAGCAGTTCTTC.

The chain carries TRBV7-2 and TRBJ2-3; the match to TRBD1 covers 10 bases. Germline V gene sequence: CDR1 SGHTA, CDR2 FQGNSA. The V segment lost 5 bases and the J segment 5 bases; nucleotides outside the gene matches: 4. CDR3 size: 14 residues. CDR3 bases: TGTGCCAGCAGCGCCGGACAGGGGGGAGATACGCAGTATTTT. Its protein is CASSAGQGGDTQYF.

V gene TRBV29-1 combines with J gene TRBJ1-5; D is possibly TRBD1 (5 bases). The CDR3 is 13 residues long. The V gene lost 5 bases and the J gene lost 5 bases, with 13 bases spanning the gap. Germline V lookup: CDR1 SQVTM, CDR2 ANQGSEA. The DNA for the CDR3 is TGCAGCGTTCGCGGGCCGGGGGATCAGCCCCAGCATTTT. Translating gives CSVRGPGDQPQHF.

This clone turned up a few times. As DNA, the CDR3 is TGTGCCAGCAGTTCACCGGGGACTAGCCGTTCCGGGGAGCTGTTTTTT. It specifies CASSSPGTSRSGELFF. The chain links TRBV27 to TRBJ2-2; 9 bases agree with TRBD2. The CDR3 covers 16 residues. The trim removed 4 bases at V and 6 bases at J, leaving 9 bases unmatched. Germline V lookup: CDR1 MNHEY, CDR2 SMNVEV (reference sequence).

The chain carries TRBV20-1 and TRBJ2-7; 9 nucleotides align to TRBD1. The CDR3 is made up of 11 amino acids. V was clipped by 5 bases and J by 5 bases; unmatched bases: 1. Germline-derived CDR1 and CDR2 are DFQATT and SNEGSKA (reference sequence). This CDR3 is CSAGDRDEQYF. CDR3 DNA: TGCAGTGCTGGGGACAGGGACGAGCAGTACTTC.

V is TRBV5-1 and J is TRBJ2-1, with D possibly matching TRBD2 (6 bases). The CDR3 spans 12 residues. The V gene lost 4 bases and the J gene lost 10 bases, with 12 bases spanning the gap. Germline V gives CDR1 SGHRS, CDR2 YFSETQ. CDR3 region: CASSLSRGEQFF. CDR3 DNA sequence: TGCGCCAGCAGCCTAAGCCGGGGGGAGCAGTTCTTC.

The gene calls are TRBV5-8 and TRBJ1-5; the D gene is possibly TRBD1 (6 bases). The V gene's germline CDR1 is SGHTS and CDR2 YDEGEE. The CDR3 spans 15 residues. V lost 2 bases, J lost 0 bases, and 9 bases lay in between. For the CDR3, the DNA is TGTGCCAGCAGCTTACAGGGATTTAGCAATCAGCCCCAGCATTTT. Translating gives CASSLQGFSNQPQHF. The complete variable domain, with remaining parts taken from reference TRBV5-8 and TRBJ1-5, reads EAGVTQSPTHLIKTRGQQATLRCSPISGHTSVYWYQQALGLGLQFLLWYDEGEERNRGNFPPRFSGRQFPNYSSELNVNALELEDSALYLCASSLQGFSNQPQHFGDGTRLSIL.

The chain carries TRBV28 and TRBJ1-5; possibly TRBD1 for D (5 bases). V lost 5 bases and J 4 bases, leaving 18 bases between the germline ends. The CDR3 consists of 16 residues. Looked up from germline, CDR1 is MDHEN and CDR2 is SYDVKM. In DNA form, the CDR3 reads TGTGCCAGCAGTCCTCAGCAGGGACTCCTTAATCAGCCCCAGCATTTT. This translates into CASSPQQGLLNQPQHF. Together with reference TRBV28 and TRBJ1-5, the CDR3 gives the full variable domain: DVKVTQSSRYLVKRTGEKVFLECVQDMDHENMFWYRQDPGLGLRLIYFSYDVKMKEKGDIPEGYSVSREKKERFSLILESASTNQTSMYLCASSPQQGLLNQPQHFGDGTRLSIL.

CDR3 nucleotide sequence: TGTGCCAGCAGCAAAAGGACTAGCGGGACTAACCACGAGCAGTACTTC. This translates into CASSKRTSGTNHEQYF. The J gene is TRBJ2-7, the V gene TRBV7-6, with 12 bases aligning to TRBD2. CDR1 is SGHVS and CDR2 is FNYEAQ in the germline V gene. The CDR3 loop spans 16 amino acids. The trim removed 5 bases at V and 5 bases at J, leaving 10 bases unmatched.

The chain links TRBV27 to TRBJ1-2, with 7 bases matching TRBD1. Unmatched junction bases numbered 4, after V lost 0 bases and J lost 3 bases. The V gene's germline CDR1 is MNHEY and CDR2 SMNVEV (reference sequence). The CDR3 runs to 15 residues. The CDR3 bases are TGTGCCAGCAGTTTATCGAGACAGGGATACTATGGCTACACCTTC. It yields the protein CASSLSRQGYYGYTF.

The chain has TRBV24-1 and TRBJ2-2; D is perhaps TRBD1 (5 bases). The CDR3 spans 16 residues. V was shortened by 0 bases and J by 4 bases, with 11 bases between the two germline ends. The V gene's germline CDR1 is KGHDR and CDR2 SFDVKD. The CDR3 spells CATSDLSQGTTGELFF. CDR3 coding DNA: TGTGCCACCAGTGATTTGAGTCAGGGTACCACCGGGGAGCTGTTTTTT.

This chain joins TRBV9 and TRBJ2-5, with a tentative D call TRBD2 (6 bases). In germline, CDR1 is SGDLS, CDR2 YYNGEE. CDR3 length: 17 residues. The V and J ends lost 3 bases and 5 bases respectively, with 23 bases between them. DNA of the CDR3: TGTGCCAGCAGCGGACCGGGGCCCTCGGGGGATAGGGAGACCCAGTACTTC. Its protein is CASSGPGPSGDRETQYF.

The gene calls are TRBV7-2 and TRBJ2-3, with 8 bases fitting TRBD2. Trimming cost V 5 bases and J 4 bases; bases outside gene matches: 8. The CDR3 totals 15 residues. Per the germline V gene, CDR1 is SGHTA and CDR2 is FQGNSA. The CDR3 loop is CASSRTSPRSDTQYF. The CDR3, as DNA: TGTGCCAGCAGCAGGACTAGCCCGAGGTCAGATACGCAGTATTTT.

The gene calls are TRBV28 and TRBJ2-5, with 7 bases identical to TRBD1. CDR3 length: 14 residues. With V trimmed by 8 bases and J by 2 bases, 8 bases remained unmatched. The germline CDR1 and CDR2 sequences are MDHEN and SYDVKM. CDR3 loop: CASGPTTGQETQYF. CDR3 nucleotides: TGTGCCAGCGGCCCGACGACAGGGCAAGAGACCCAGTACTTC.

The chain uses TRBV28 and TRBJ2-1; 8 bases match TRBD1. Germline V lookup: CDR1 MDHEN, CDR2 SYDVKM. This CDR3 spans 15 amino acids. The trim removed 6 bases at V and 6 bases at J, leaving 10 bases unmatched. CDR3 region: CASSTGQVFGNEQFF. CDR3 coding DNA: TGTGCCAGCAGCACGGGACAGGTATTTGGCAATGAGCAGTTCTTC.

This chain uses TRBV2 with TRBJ1-2; D is unresolved. V was pared by 7 bases and J by 3 bases, with 9 bases between. The CDR3 length is 12 residues. Per germline, CDR1 SNHLY and CDR2 FYNNEI. CDR3 DNA sequence: TGTGCCAGCAAGTTCCAGGACTATGGCTACACCTTC. Translated, it gives CASKFQDYGYTF.

J is TRBJ2-1 and V is TRBV30, with TRBD2 identical over 10 bases. Germline CDR1 and CDR2: GTSNPN and SVGIG (reference sequence). J gave up 6 bases and V 7 bases, and 9 bases lay outside the gene matches. CDR3 length equals 14 residues. CDR3 loop: CASFRTSGFNEQFF. The DNA of the CDR3 is TGTGCCTCCTTTCGGACTAGCGGCTTCAATGAGCAGTTCTTC.

The chain recombines TRBV21-1 with TRBJ2-3; TRBD2, the table's D call, lacks a check against the DNA. TRBV21-1 is reported as a pseudogene. The CDR3 extends over 20 amino acids. CDR3 residues: CASSKGRKVSGRATTDTQYF. In DNA form, the CDR3 reads TGTGCCAGCAGCAAAGGTCGGAAGGTAAGCGGGAGGGCCACCACAGATACGCAGTATTTT.